The 20 T cell receptor beta chains in this list originate from one sample, sequenced in a study of T cell clonality in common variable immunodeficiency. Profiling relied on immunoSEQ multiplex PCR, and the TCRdb table lists in-frame clones only, not all of them. The sample shows around 55,000 clones, none of them appearing just once. The sequencing sample was made of peripheral blood mononuclear cells. The receptors stem from a person aged 18 to 69 in good health.

In this sample, this clone turned up many times. The CDR3 end lies 3 residues beyond the end of the read and is filled in from the germline J gene. This rearrangement joins TRBV20-1 to TRBJ1-1, with D possibly matching TRBD1 (5 bases). Per the germline V gene, CDR1 is DFQATT and CDR2 is SNEGSKA (reference sequence). CDR3 length equals 17 residues. The CDR3 DNA, read in part, is TGCAGTGCTAGAACTTTGGCGGTTTCCCGGCAGAGGAGGGGA. Translation gives CSARTLAVSRQRRG. The CDR3 in its entirety is CSARTLAVSRQRRGAFF.

This clone appeared many times. Read data end 3 residues before the CDR3 end; the end is taken from the germline J gene. The chain carries TRBV7-2 and TRBJ2-7, with a possible D match to TRBD2 (6 bases). The V gene's germline CDR1 is SGHTA and CDR2 FQGNSA. Trimming stripped 5 bases from V and 2 bases from J, with 16 bases between. The CDR3 is made up of 15 amino acids. The chain's CDR3 is CASSPGGPGAYEQYF. CDR3 DNA, as far as it was read: TGTGCCAGCAGCCCCGGGGGTCCGGGGGCCTACGAG. The complete variable domain, with remaining parts taken from reference TRBV7-2 and TRBJ2-7, reads GAGVSQSPSNKVTEKGKDVELRCDPISGHTALYWYRQSLGQGLEFLIYFQGNSAPDKSGLPSDRFSAERTGGSVSTLTIQRTQQEDSAVYLCASSPGGPGAYEQYFGPGTRLTVT.

This clone was recorded many times. CDR3 DNA (partial): TGTGCCAGCAGGGCAGGACAGGGATGGAATTCACCC. Protein sequence: CASRAGQGWNSP. The CDR3, in full, reads CASRAGQGWNSPLHF. V usage is TRBV6-2 or TRBV6-3 and J usage is TRBJ1-6, with 8 bases fitting TRBD1. Read sequence stops 3 residues before the CDR3 end, and the germline J gene provides the missing end. Germline V lookup: CDR1 MNHEY, CDR2 SVGEGT. The CDR3 runs to 15 residues. V shed 6 bases and J 7 bases; nucleotides not matched to a gene: 8.

This clone was observed many times. The DNA ends 3 residues before the CDR3 does, and the rest of the CDR3 is filled in from the germline J gene. This sequence joins TRBV6-2 or TRBV6-3 and TRBJ2-7; 10 bases match TRBD2. Germline V gene sequence: CDR1 MNHEY, CDR2 SVGEGT. Trimming cost V 11 bases and J 1 base; bases outside gene matches: 5. The CDR3 covers 13 residues. CDR3 protein: CAARTSGSYEQYF. The covered CDR3 bases are TGTGCCGCGCGGACTAGCGGATCCTACGAG.

In its sample, this clone was seen many times. The read halts 3 residues ahead of the CDR3 end, with the missing end drawn from the germline J gene. This sequence joins TRBV12-5 and TRBJ2-3; TRBD2 matches 14 bases. CDR1 is LGHNT and CDR2 is FRNRAP in the germline V gene. CDR3 length: 16 residues. V lost 6 bases, J lost 1 base, and 3 bases stayed unmatched. The part of the CDR3 DNA that was read is TGTGCTAGTGGCAAGGGACTAGCGGGGGGCACAGATACG. It is translated as CASGKGLAGGTDT. The whole CDR3 region reads CASGKGLAGGTDTQYF.

Remarks on this clone: The read terminates 3 residues ahead of where the CDR3 ends, so the germline J gene completes it. V and J are TRBV5-1 and TRBJ2-1, with D perhaps TRBD1 (6 bases). Germline assignment: CDR1 SGHRS and CDR2 YFSETQ. V shed 0 bases and J shed 4 bases, with 11 bases lying between them. The CDR3 covers 15 residues. The DNA read from the CDR3 is TGCGCCAGCAGCTTGGATACAGGGTCATACAATGAG. As protein: CASSLDTGSYNE. The full CDR3 reads CASSLDTGSYNEQFF.

The sample holds many counts of this clone. Coverage ceases 3 residues before the CDR3 finishes, and the germline J gene fills in the end. The rearrangement uses TRBV5-1 and TRBJ1-1; no reliable D call. Germline loops: CDR1 SGHRS, CDR2 YFSETQ. The CDR3 has 14 residues. Trimming removed 4 bases at V and 1 base at J, with 11 bases between. CDR3 bases read: TGCGCCAGCAGCCCCCAGGTGCGGAACACTGAA. Translated: CASSPQVRNTE. The complete CDR3 reads CASSPQVRNTEAFF.

As to this clone: The sequenced fragment ends 3 residues before the CDR3 boundary, so the rest is inferred from the germline J gene. The V and J genes are TRBV7-8 and TRBJ1-2, with D possibly TRBD1 on 5 matching bases. The CDR3 loop spans 17 amino acids. Germline CDR1 SGHVS, CDR2 FQNEAQ. V lost 8 bases to trimming and J lost 4 bases, with 26 bases between them. The CDR3 protein is CASSPPGGEHFIYGYTF. CDR3 DNA (partial): TGTGCCAGCTCCCCCCCGGGGGGAGAGCATTTTATCTATGGC.

This clone has a count of ten or more. The read ends 3 residues early relative to the CDR3; the germline J gene fills the gap. The genes are TRBV5-6 and TRBJ2-1, with D possibly matching TRBD1 (6 bases). V was clipped by 4 bases and J by 7 bases, with 15 bases between them. CDR1 and CDR2 from the germline V gene are SGHDT and YYEEEE. The CDR3 has 14 residues. CDR3 residues: CASSLTGRRNEQFF. The CDR3 DNA, read in part, is TGTGCCAGCAGCCTGACAGGTAGGAGGAATGAG.

This clone came up a few times. The read finishes 3 residues shy of the CDR3 end, and the germline J gene is used to complete it. This sample includes further DNA sequences coding for the same CDR3. The J gene is TRBJ1-2, the V gene TRBV7-9; a possible D gene is TRBD1 (6 bases). This CDR3 is 14 amino acids long. V was clipped by 5 bases and J by 7 bases, with 17 bases between them. Germline V CDR1 and CDR2: SEHNR, FQNEAQ (reference sequence). The covered CDR3 bases are TGTGCCAGCAGCCCCGGCCGAGGGGGAATTGGC. This translates into CASSPGRGGIG. The entire CDR3 protein is CASSPGRGGIGYTF.

This clone was detected many times. Read sequence stops 3 residues before the CDR3 end, and the germline J gene provides the missing end. The chain is built from TRBV20-1 and TRBJ2-7; D remains ambiguous. V was pared by 3 bases and J by 3 bases, with 15 bases between. CDR3 length: 14 amino acids. CDR1 and CDR2 (germline): DFQATT, SNEGSKA (reference sequence). The sequenced part of the CDR3 DNA is TGCAGTGCTAGTACTGGGCGAACACACTACGAG. It codes for CSASTGRTHYE. The full CDR3 protein reads CSASTGRTHYEQYF.

In its sample, this clone was seen a few times. The read finishes 3 residues shy of the CDR3 end, and the germline J gene is used to complete it. The chain uses TRBV5-1 and TRBJ1-2; weak D call: TRBD1 (6 bases). This CDR3 spans 12 amino acids. Germline-derived CDR1 and CDR2 are SGHRS and YFSETQ. CDR3 DNA, as far as it was read: TGCGCCAGCAGCTTGGATCTGGACAGA. Translated, it gives CASSLDLDR. The complete CDR3 protein is CASSLDLDRYTF.

This clone turned up a few times. The read ends 3 residues before the CDR3 terminus; that terminus is restored from the germline J gene. The V call is TRBV18, the J call TRBJ2-3, with 12 nucleotides matching TRBD2. The CDR3 contains 18 residues. Losses at the gene ends were 6 bases for V and 4 bases for J; bases not matched to a gene: 14. Germline V gene data show CDR1 as KGHSH and CDR2 as LQKENI. Partial CDR3 DNA: TGTGCCAGCTCCCCCTCCCTAGCGGGAGGGCCGACCGCAGATACG. Amino acids: CASSPSLAGGPTADT. The full CDR3 protein reads CASSPSLAGGPTADTQYF.

In the case of this clone: The read gets to within 3 residues of the CDR3 end, and the germline J gene fills in the rest. The chain combines TRBV7-6 with TRBJ1-2; the D is unclear. Looked up from germline, CDR1 is SGHVS and CDR2 is FNYEAQ. The CDR3 is 17 residues long. CDR3 protein: CASSLVSGAHEPYDYTF. The sequenced CDR3 bases are TGTGCCAGCAGTCTAGTTAGCGGAGCCCATGAACCTTACGAC.

This clone was recorded at least ten times. The read stops 3 residues short of the end of the CDR3; the missing end is completed from the germline J gene. The chain recombines TRBV7-6 with TRBJ2-1, with D possibly matching TRBD2 (6 bases). Per the germline V gene, CDR1 is SGHVS and CDR2 is FNYEAQ. This CDR3 comprises 13 residues. Trimming left V 5 bases short and J 7 bases short, with 12 bases between. CDR3 protein: CASSPGRGNEQFF. The sequenced CDR3 bases are TGTGCCAGCAGCCCGGGACGGGGGAATGAG. Together with reference TRBV7-6 and TRBJ2-1, the CDR3 gives the full variable domain: GAGVSQSPRYKVTKRGQDVALRCDPISGHVSLYWYRQALGQGPEFLTYFNYEAQQDKSGLPNDRFSAERPEGSISTLTIQRTEQRDSAMYRCASSPGRGNEQFFGPGTRLTVL.

This clone has ten or more counts. The CDR3 end lies 3 residues beyond the end of the read and is filled in from the germline J gene. The genes are TRBV19 and TRBJ1-4; 8 nucleotides agree with TRBD1. Germline-derived CDR1 and CDR2 are LNHDA and SQIVND (reference sequence). The CDR3 covers 15 residues. V lost 5 bases to trimming and J lost 10 bases; unmatched junction nucleotides: 12. The CDR3 bases that were read are TGTGCCAGTAGTCCCGAGGGACAGGTGAAGGGAAAA. It encodes CASSPEGQVKGK. The full CDR3 protein is CASSPEGQVKGKLFF.

At least ten counts were recorded for this clone. The CDR3 end falls 3 residues outside the read, so it is completed with the germline J gene. The rearrangement links TRBV7-9 to TRBJ2-6; D gene uncertain. The germline V gene encodes CDR1 SEHNR and CDR2 FQNEAQ (reference sequence). CDR3 length: 15 amino acids. V lost 2 bases to trimming and J lost 0 bases, with 5 bases between them. The sequenced part of the CDR3 DNA is TGTGCCAGCAGCTTAACATTCTCTGGGGCCAACGTC. Protein: CASSLTFSGANV. The full CDR3 is CASSLTFSGANVLTF.

This clone showed up many times. The CDR3 goes on 3 residues after the read ends, and that part is filled in from the germline J gene. The chain links TRBV7-8 to TRBJ1-6; D unclear. The CDR3 is 13 amino acids. Per the germline V gene, CDR1 is SGHVS and CDR2 is FQNEAQ. V lost 1 base to trimming and J lost 8 bases, with 6 bases between them. CDR3 DNA (partial): TGTGCCAGCAGCTTAGTTCGGGATTCACCC. It codes for CASSLVRDSP. Given in full, the CDR3 is CASSLVRDSPLHF.

This clone appeared many times. The read ends 3 residues shy of where the CDR3 ends; the end is completed using the germline J gene. The chain carries TRBV5-1 and TRBJ2-7, with 16 positions matching TRBD2. With 5 bases clipped from V and 0 bases from J, the junction kept 11 bases outside the gene matches. This CDR3 has 19 residues. Germline V gene lookup returns CDR1 SGHRS and CDR2 YFSETQ. This CDR3 is CASSHSGTSGRAFSYEQYF. The DNA read from the CDR3 is TGCGCCAGCAGTCACTCCGGGACTAGCGGGAGGGCTTTCTCCTACGAG.

The table lists this clone with many counts. Sequencing ends 3 residues short of the CDR3 end; the germline J gene provides the rest. The rearrangement links TRBV12-3 or TRBV12-4 to TRBJ1-4, with D hard to call. There are 14 residues in the CDR3. Trimming removed 3 bases from V and 5 bases from J, with 10 bases in between. The DNA read from the CDR3 is TGTGCCAGCAGTTTTATGGGCCAGAATGAAAAA. Translating gives CASSFMGQNEK. In full, the CDR3 is CASSFMGQNEKLFF.